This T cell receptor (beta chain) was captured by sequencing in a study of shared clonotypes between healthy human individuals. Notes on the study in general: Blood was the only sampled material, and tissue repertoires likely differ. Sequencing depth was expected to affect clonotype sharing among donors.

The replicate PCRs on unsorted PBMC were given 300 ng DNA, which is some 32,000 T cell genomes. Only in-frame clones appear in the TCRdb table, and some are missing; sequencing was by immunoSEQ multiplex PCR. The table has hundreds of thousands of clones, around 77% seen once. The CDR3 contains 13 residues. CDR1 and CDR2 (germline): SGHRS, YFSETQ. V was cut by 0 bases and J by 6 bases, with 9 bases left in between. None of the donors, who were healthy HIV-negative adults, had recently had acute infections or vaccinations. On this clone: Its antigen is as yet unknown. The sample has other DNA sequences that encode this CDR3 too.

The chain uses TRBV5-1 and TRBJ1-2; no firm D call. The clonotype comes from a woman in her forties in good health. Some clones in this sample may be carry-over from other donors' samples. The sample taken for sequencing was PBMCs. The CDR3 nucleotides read TGCGCCAGCAGCTTGGGGAGGGTAAATGGCTACACCTTC. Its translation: CASSLGRVNGYTF.